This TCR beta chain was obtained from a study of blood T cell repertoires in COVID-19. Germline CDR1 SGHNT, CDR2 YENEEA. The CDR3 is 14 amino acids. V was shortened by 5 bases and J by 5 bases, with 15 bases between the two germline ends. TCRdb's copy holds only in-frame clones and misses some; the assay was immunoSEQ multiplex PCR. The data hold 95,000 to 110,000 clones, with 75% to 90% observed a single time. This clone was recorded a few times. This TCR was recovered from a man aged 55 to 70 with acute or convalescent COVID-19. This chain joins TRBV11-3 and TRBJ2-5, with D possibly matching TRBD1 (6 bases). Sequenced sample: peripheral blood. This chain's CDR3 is CASSLSRGMETQYF. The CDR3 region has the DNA TGTGCCAGCAGCCTATCTAGGGGGATGGAGACCCAGTACTTC.